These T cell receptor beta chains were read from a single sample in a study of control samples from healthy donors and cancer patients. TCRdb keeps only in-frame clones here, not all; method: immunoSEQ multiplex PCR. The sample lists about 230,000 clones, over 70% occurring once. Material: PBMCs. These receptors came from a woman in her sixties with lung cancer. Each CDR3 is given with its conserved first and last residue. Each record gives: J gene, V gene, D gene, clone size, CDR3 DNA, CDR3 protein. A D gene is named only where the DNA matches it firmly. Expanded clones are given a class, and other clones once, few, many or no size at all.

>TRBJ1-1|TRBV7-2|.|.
TGTGCCAGCAGCTTAGCTGGTTTGGATCTCGCTTTCTTT
CASSLAGLDLAFF
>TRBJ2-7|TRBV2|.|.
TGTGCCAGCAGTGAACAGTTCCAGCAGTACTTC
CASSEQFQQYF
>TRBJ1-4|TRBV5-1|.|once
TGCGCCAGCAGCTCTGGTTCGGGGGAAAAACTGTTTTTT
CASSSGSGEKLFF
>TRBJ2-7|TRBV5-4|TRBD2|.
TGTGCCAGCAGCTCCAGGACTAGCGGGAGGGGAGGCGAGCAGTACTTC
CASSSRTSGRGGEQYF
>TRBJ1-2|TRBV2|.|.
TGTGCCAGCAGCGACTCCGGCTATGGCTACACCTTC
CASSDSGYGYTF
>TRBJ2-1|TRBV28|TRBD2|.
TGTGCCAGCCGGACCGGGACTACCTACAATGAGCAGTTCTTC
CASRTGTTYNEQFF
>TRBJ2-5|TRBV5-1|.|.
TGCGCCAGCAGCTTGCCCGGACAAGAGACCCAGTACTTC
CASSLPGQETQYF
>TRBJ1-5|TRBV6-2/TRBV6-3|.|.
TGTGCCAGCAGTAGGGACGGCAATCAGCCCCAGCATTTT
CASSRDGNQPQHF
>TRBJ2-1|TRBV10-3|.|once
TGTGCCATCAGCGGCGGGATCGAATACAATGAGCAGTTCTTC
CAISGGIEYNEQFF
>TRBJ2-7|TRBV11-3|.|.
TGTGCCAGCAGCTTAGGAGGCGAAGTCGGGTACGAGCAGTACTTC
CASSLGGEVGYEQYF
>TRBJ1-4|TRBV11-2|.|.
TGTGCCAGCAGCGTCTTACAGAGAACTAATGAAAAACTGTTTTTT
CASSVLQRTNEKLFF
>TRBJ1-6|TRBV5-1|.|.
TGCGCCAGCAGCTTGGCCTCAGGGTCCTATAATTCACCCCTCCACTTT
CASSLASGSYNSPLHF
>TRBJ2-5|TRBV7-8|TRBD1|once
TGTGCCAGCAGCTTAGTCGGGACAGGGTCGAAGACCCAGTACTTC
CASSLVGTGSKTQYF
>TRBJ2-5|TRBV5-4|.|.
TGTGCCAGCAGCTTAGTCACGGAGGAGACCCAGTACTTC
CASSLVTEETQYF
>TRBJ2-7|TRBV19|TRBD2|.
TGTGCCAGTAGTATCCAGCGGGGTTCCTACGAGCAGTACTTC
CASSIQRGSYEQYF
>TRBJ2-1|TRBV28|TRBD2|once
TGTGCCAGCACTAGCACTAGCGGGAGTATCTCCTACAATGAGCAGTTCTTC
CASTSTSGSISYNEQFF
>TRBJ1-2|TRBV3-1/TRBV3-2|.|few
TGTGCCAGCAGCCAAGGACCGGGGAATGGCTACACCTTC
CASSQGPGNGYTF
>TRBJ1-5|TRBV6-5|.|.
TGTGCCAGCAGCGGGCCCGGGCCCCAGCATTTT
CASSGPGPQHF
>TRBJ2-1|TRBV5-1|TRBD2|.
TGCGCCAGCAGCTTCCTGGAGGAAGCGGGGGAGCAGTTCTTC
CASSFLEEAGEQFF
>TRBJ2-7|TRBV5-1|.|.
TGCGCCAGCAGCGTAGGAACAGCCTTGTCGGAGCAGTACTTC
CASSVGTALSEQYF
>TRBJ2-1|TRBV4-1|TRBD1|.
TGCGCCAGCAGCCAGTCAGGGGGCGGAAATTACAATGAGCAGTTCTTC
CASSQSGGGNYNEQFF
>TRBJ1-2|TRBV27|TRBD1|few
TGTGCCAGCACCCCGACAGGGGGCAACTATGGCTACACCTTC
CASTPTGGNYGYTF
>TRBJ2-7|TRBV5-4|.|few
TGTGCCAGCAGCTTGGCCAGTGACGCCTACGAGCAGTACTTC
CASSLASDAYEQYF
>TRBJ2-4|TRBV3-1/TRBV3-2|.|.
TGTGCCAGCAGCCAAGGCAAAAACATTCAGTACTTC
CASSQGKNIQYF
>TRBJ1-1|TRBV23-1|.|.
TGCGCCAGCACTGACAGTGGAACTCAAGCTTTCTTT
CASTDSGTQAFF
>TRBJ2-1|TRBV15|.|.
TGTGCCACCAGCAGAGGAAGGATGGCGATCGGGAGCTCCTACAATGAGCAGTTCTTC
CATSRGRMAIGSSYNEQFF
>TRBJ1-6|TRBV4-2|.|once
TGTGCCAGCAGCCAAGAACCCGGAGGTAATTCACCCCTCCACTTT
CASSQEPGGNSPLHF
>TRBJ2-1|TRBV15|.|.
TGTGCCACCAGCCTCGGGGTGAATGAGCAGTTCTTC
CATSLGVNEQFF
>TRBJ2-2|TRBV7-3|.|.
TGTGCCAGCAGCTACCTCACCGGGGAGCTGTTTTTT
CASSYLTGELFF
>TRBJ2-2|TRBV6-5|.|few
TGTGCCAGCAAAAACGAGAACACCGGGGAGCTGTTTTTT
CASKNENTGELFF
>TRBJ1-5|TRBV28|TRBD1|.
TGTGCCAGCAGTTCCCCCCGGGACAGAACTAAAAAGCCCCAGCATTTT
CASSSPRDRTKKPQHF
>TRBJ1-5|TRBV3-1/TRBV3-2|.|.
TGTGCCAGCAGCCAAGGCGGACAGTATAGCAATCAGCCCCAGCATTTT
CASSQGGQYSNQPQHF
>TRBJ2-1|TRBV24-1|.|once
TGTGCCACCAGTGATCCCGGGACCTCTGATGAGCAGTTCTTC
CATSDPGTSDEQFF
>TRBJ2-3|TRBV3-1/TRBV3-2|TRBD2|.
TGTGCCAGCAGCCAAGGGGGACTAGCGGGGGATACGCAGTATTTT
CASSQGGLAGDTQYF
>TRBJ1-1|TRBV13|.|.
TGTGCCAGCAGCTTAGTGGGGGGGATGTTAGTCACTGAAGCTTTCTTT
CASSLVGGMLVTEAFF
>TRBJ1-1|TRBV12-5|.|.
TGTGCTAGTGGTTTGGACACGAACACTGAAGCTTTCTTT
CASGLDTNTEAFF
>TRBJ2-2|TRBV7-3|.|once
TGTGCCAGCAGCGCCTGGTCCGTTGGCGGGGAGCTGTTTTTT
CASSAWSVGGELFF
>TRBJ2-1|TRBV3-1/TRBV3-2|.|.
TGTGCCAGCAGCCAAGTTCCCTCCTACAATGAGCAGTTCTTC
CASSQVPSYNEQFF
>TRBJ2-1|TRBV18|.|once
TGTGCCAGCTCACCGGGACAATACAATGAGCAGTTCTTC
CASSPGQYNEQFF
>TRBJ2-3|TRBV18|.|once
TGTGCCAGCTCACCAGCTAGGCGGGATAGCACAGATACGCAGTATTTT
CASSPARRDSTDTQYF
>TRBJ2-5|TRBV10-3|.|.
TGTGCCATCGGGGACTCCAAAGAGACCCAGTACTTC
CAIGDSKETQYF
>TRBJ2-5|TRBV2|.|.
TGTGCCAGCAGTTCACAGTGGTATGGCCAGTACTTC
CASSSQWYGQYF
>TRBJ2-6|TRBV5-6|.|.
TGTGCCAGCAGCCCCAGGGGAGCTGGGGCCAACGTCCTGACTTTC
CASSPRGAGANVLTF
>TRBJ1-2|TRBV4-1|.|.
TGCGCCAGCAGCCAAGATCAGATTAACTATGGCTACACCTTC
CASSQDQINYGYTF
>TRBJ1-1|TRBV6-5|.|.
TGTGCCGCCGGGCTGACTGAAGCTTTCTTT
CAAGLTEAFF
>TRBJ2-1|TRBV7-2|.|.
TGTGCCAGCACCGTCTCCTCGACGTCTTACAATGAGCAGTTCTTC
CASTVSSTSYNEQFF